This TCR beta chain is from a study of cytomegalovirus exposure and HLA in healthy donors. The study's findings and limits: Reported performance of the classifier showed diagnosis of cytomegalovirus status with high specificity and sensitivity.

This PCR relied on a set of 60 Vbeta primers and 13 Jbeta primers. Sequencing used immunoSEQ multiplex PCR; TCRdb keeps in-frame clones, though not all of them. The data contain about 67,000 clones, around 67% of them seen just once; the ten biggest clones take up 2% to 2.5%. There are a few counts of this clone. Antigen specificity is unknown. The germline V gene encodes CDR1 MNHEY and CDR2 SVGAGI. With 5 bases clipped from V and 0 bases from J, the junction kept 6 bases outside the gene matches. The CDR3 consists of 15 residues. The sample taken for sequencing was PBMCs. The chain combines TRBV6-5 with TRBJ2-7; TRBD2 matches 8 bases. This clonotype originated in a woman in her thirties in good health and CMV-seronegative. The CDR3 is CASSGQGTSSYEQYF. The DNA of the CDR3 is TGTGCCAGCAGTGGGCAGGGGACTAGCTCCTACGAGCAGTACTTC.